Listed here are 20 T cell receptor beta chains from one sample, sequenced in a study of T cell changes during pregnancy in multiple sclerosis. Clones were sequenced by immunoSEQ multiplex PCR, and TCRdb holds only the in-frame ones, with some missing. The sample lists approximately 50,000 clones; 80% to 95% were seen once. Sequencing was performed on CD4+ T cells from peripheral blood mononuclear cells, taken after pregnancy. The origin of the receptors is a female donor with multiple sclerosis, enrolled in a pregnancy study.

The chain employs TRBV18 and TRBJ2-5, with TRBD2 identical over 7 bases. V lost 3 bases, J lost 5 bases, and 3 bases stayed unmatched. Germline CDR1 and CDR2: KGHSH and LQKENI. The CDR3 has 13 amino acids. CDR3 region: CASSPQGGETQYF. The CDR3 region has the DNA TGTGCCAGCTCACCCCAGGGAGGGGAGACCCAGTACTTC.

The rearrangement joins TRBV6-5 to TRBJ1-1, with D perhaps TRBD1 (5 bases). This CDR3 is 15 amino acids long. Trimming pared 0 bases from V and 6 bases from J, leaving 14 bases between. Germline-derived CDR1 and CDR2 are MNHEY and SVGAGI. The CDR3 nucleotides are TGTGCCAGCAGTTACTCGACAGCCCGCCGGGCTGAAGCTTTCTTT. It encodes CASSYSTARRAEAFF.

This chain joins TRBV29-1 and TRBJ2-3; possible D gene TRBD2, 7 bases. CDR1 is SQVTM, CDR2 ANQGSEA, per germline. The length of the CDR3 is 13 residues. V dropped 6 bases and J dropped 2 bases, with 12 bases sitting between them. The CDR3 sequence: CSVRGGATDTQYF. The DNA of the CDR3 is TGCAGCGTAAGGGGGGGTGCCACAGATACGCAGTATTTT.

CDR3 region: CASSPFLNTEAFF. The CDR3 nucleotides read TGTGCCAGCAGCCCTTTCTTGAACACTGAAGCTTTCTTT. The chain couples TRBV6-6 to TRBJ1-1; D gene ambiguous. V shed 6 bases and J shed 0 bases, with 8 bases lying between them. The CDR3 is 13 residues long. Germline lookup yields CDR1 MNHNY and CDR2 SVGAGI (reference sequence).

V gene TRBV5-6 combines with J gene TRBJ1-2, with TRBD1 identical over 8 bases. Trimming took 7 bases from V and 6 from J; bases not matched to a gene: 5. This CDR3 has 12 residues. From germline, CDR1 is SGHDT and CDR2 YYEEEE. The CDR3 DNA follows: TGTGCCAGCCTCAGGGGGCTGGATGGCTACACCTTC. This encodes CASLRGLDGYTF.

The chain has TRBV28 and TRBJ2-5; D is possibly TRBD2 (5 bases). V was cut by 6 bases and J by 3 bases, with 14 bases left in between. The germline V gene encodes CDR1 MDHEN and CDR2 SYDVKM. CDR3 length equals 14 residues. For the CDR3, the DNA is TGTGCCAGCAGCATGGGGAGCTGGAAAGAGACCCAGTACTTC. Translating it yields CASSMGSWKETQYF.

V gene TRBV25-1 combines with J gene TRBJ1-5; perhaps TRBD1 as D (6 bases). The CDR3 consists of 13 residues. Trimming took 6 bases from V and 4 from J, leaving 10 bases between them. Germline assignment: CDR1 MGHDK and CDR2 SYGVNS. DNA for the CDR3: TGTGCCAGCAGCCTACAGGGTAATCAGCCCCAGCATTTT. Its translation: CASSLQGNQPQHF.

The chain has TRBV19 and TRBJ2-3, with TRBD2 identical over 15 bases. J was trimmed by 4 bases and V by 4 bases; bases with no gene match: 3. CDR1 and CDR2 from the germline V gene are LNHDA and SQIVND (reference sequence). This CDR3 comprises 16 residues. The CDR3 protein is CASSTGTSGRPDTQYF. The CDR3 nucleotides are TGTGCCAGTAGTACCGGGACTAGCGGGAGGCCAGATACGCAGTATTTT.

This clone came up a few times. V and J are TRBV6-4 and TRBJ1-1; TRBD1 matches 7 bases. The CDR3 runs 13 residues. Trimming cost V 6 bases and J 7 bases; bases outside gene matches: 8. Germline assignment: CDR1 MRHNA and CDR2 SNTAGT. CDR3 DNA: TGTGCCAGCAGGTTGACAGGGAAGGGTGAAGCTTTCTTT. Translating it yields CASRLTGKGEAFF.

The V call is TRBV18, the J call TRBJ1-1; 8 bases are a match to TRBD1. J was trimmed by 3 bases and V by 3 bases; bases with no gene match: 6. CDR3 length: 15 residues. Germline V lookup: CDR1 KGHSH, CDR2 LQKENI. The CDR3, as DNA: TGTGCCAGCTCACCTATCCTACAGGGGGACACTGAAGCTTTCTTT. Its translation: CASSPILQGDTEAFF.

The chain recombines TRBV5-1 with TRBJ1-4, with D uncertain. This CDR3 contains 14 residues. The ends were cut back, 4 bases at V and 0 bases at J, with 7 bases in the middle. Germline V CDR1 and CDR2: SGHRS, YFSETQ. CDR3 bases: TGCGCCAGCAGCCCCGAGGCAACTAATGAAAAACTGTTTTTT. This encodes CASSPEATNEKLFF. Combining the CDR3 with reference TRBV5-1 and TRBJ1-4 gives the whole variable domain KAGVTQTPRYLIKTRGQQVTLSCSPISGHRSVSWYQQTPGQGLQFLFEYFSETQRNKGNFPGRFSGRQFSNSRSEMNVSTLELGDSALYLCASSPEATNEKLFFGSGTQLSVL.

This sequence joins TRBV18 and TRBJ2-7, with 7 bases lining up with TRBD2. The CDR3 totals 13 residues. Trimming at V came to 4 bases and at J to 6 bases, leaving 6 bases not matched to a gene. Germline V gives CDR1 KGHSH, CDR2 LQKENI. CDR3 nucleotides: TGTGCCAGCTCACAGGGACTAAGAGTCGAGCAGTACTTC. Translated, it gives CASSQGLRVEQYF.

The genes are TRBV15 and TRBJ2-5; D not resolved. Trimming took 5 bases from V and 2 from J, leaving 6 bases between them. Germline CDR1 and CDR2: LNHNV and YYDKDF (reference sequence). The CDR3 length is 12 residues. CDR3 bases: TGTGCCACCAGCCGGGTTCAAGAGACCCAGTACTTC. The encoded protein is CATSRVQETQYF.

This chain connects TRBV28 to TRBJ2-5; no definite D call. The germline V and J ends were trimmed by 6 bases and 3 bases, with 11 bases remaining between them. CDR3 length equals 13 residues. Germline loops: CDR1 MDHEN, CDR2 SYDVKM. CDR3 DNA sequence: TGTGCCAGCAGCGGAGTTTTGAAAGAGACCCAGTACTTC. This sequence encodes CASSGVLKETQYF.

The V gene is TRBV18, the J gene TRBJ1-1, with D possibly TRBD1 on 5 matching bases. Deletions cut 1 base from V and 5 bases from J, with 23 bases between. The CDR3 loop spans 18 amino acids. The V gene's germline CDR1 is KGHSH and CDR2 LQKENI. The chain's CDR3 is CASSPLSLGVGLGTEAFF. DNA of the CDR3: TGTGCCAGCTCACCACTTAGTCTAGGGGTAGGCTTGGGAACTGAAGCTTTCTTT.

The V gene is TRBV19, the J gene TRBJ1-2; 7 nucleotides line up with TRBD1. The CDR3 spans 14 residues. Germline V gives CDR1 LNHDA, CDR2 SQIVND (reference sequence). The trim removed 5 bases at V and 4 bases at J, leaving 7 bases unmatched. CDR3 nucleotides: TGTGCCAGTAGTCGAACAGGGGAGTCCTATGGCTACACCTTC. Protein product: CASSRTGESYGYTF.

The rearrangement uses TRBV4-1 and TRBJ1-3; possible D gene TRBD1, 5 bases. V lost 4 bases to trimming and J lost 0 bases, with 13 bases between them. Germline-derived CDR1 and CDR2 are MGHRA and YSYEKL. The CDR3 sequence is 16 residues long. CDR3 in DNA: TGCGCCAGCAGCCCCATTGGGAGGGGCTCTGGAAACACCATATATTTT. This sequence encodes CASSPIGRGSGNTIYF.

This chain connects TRBV4-3 to TRBJ2-7; the D gene is possibly TRBD1 (6 bases). Germline V gene lookup returns CDR1 LGHNA and CDR2 YSLEER. V gave up 0 bases and J gave up 3 bases, with 9 bases separating them. The CDR3 is 14 residues long. CDR3 region: CASSQEIGGYEQYF. CDR3 DNA: TGCGCCAGCAGCCAAGAAATAGGGGGCTACGAGCAGTACTTC.

The chain uses TRBV29-1 and TRBJ1-1; weak D call: TRBD1 (5 bases). The CDR3 contains 13 residues. Germline loops: CDR1 SQVTM, CDR2 ANQGSEA. V shed 4 bases and J shed 4 bases, with 13 bases lying between them. The CDR3, as DNA: TGCAGCGTTGCGGAGGGGCTAAGCACTGAAGCTTTCTTT. This translates into CSVAEGLSTEAFF.

Here the CDR3 DNA reads TGTGCCAGCAGTCCCGACAGGGCCAACTATGGCTACACCTTC. Translation: CASSPDRANYGYTF. V usage is TRBV2 and J usage is TRBJ1-2, with TRBD1 matching over 7 bases. The germline V gene has CDR1 SNHLY and CDR2 FYNNEI. V shed 5 bases, J shed 2 bases, and the junction held 5 bases outside the gene matches. The CDR3 has 14 amino acids. Based on the CDR3 plus reference TRBV2 and TRBJ1-2, the full variable domain is EPEVTQTPSHQVTQMGQEVILRCVPISNHLYFYWYRQILGQKVEFLVSFYNNEISEKSEIFDDQFSVERPDGSNFTLKIRSTKLEDSAMYFCASSPDRANYGYTFGSGTRLTVV.